The 3 T cell receptor beta chains below were found in one sample sequenced in a study of human T cells and chemical hapten exposure. TCRdb processed the RACE reads anew with MiXCR; each CDR3 protein has one entry. The sample consists of more than 70,000 distinct CDR3 sequences, around 9% of them appearing once. Time point: healthy volunteer bleed at 2 weeks. Extraction of total RNA was performed on unfractionated whole blood. The sample consisted of whole blood. The receptors were gathered from a female donor in good health. Some clones in this sample may be carry-over from other donors' samples.

The J gene is TRBJ1-2, the V gene TRBV12-3 or TRBV12-4; D remains unclear. With 6 bases removed from V and 0 bases from J, the gap between germline ends came to 14 bases. The CDR3 totals 15 residues. CDR3 nucleotide sequence: TGTGCCAGCAGCCCCGCTAGATGGACTAACTATGGCTACACCTTC. Its protein product is CASSPARWTNYGYTF.

This clonotype was picked up a small number of times. CDR3 sequence (DNA): TGTGCCAGCAGCTTATCCCCTCATAGCACAGATACGCAGTATTTT. This codes for CASSLSPHSTDTQYF. The genes are TRBV7-2 and TRBJ2-3, with D uncertain. The CDR3 loop spans 15 amino acids. Trimming pared 2 bases from V and 0 bases from J, leaving 9 bases between. Germline assignment: CDR1 SGHTA and CDR2 FQGNSA.

V gene TRBV2 combines with J gene TRBJ1-3, with no clear D. CDR3 length equals 15 residues. Germline V gene data show CDR1 as SNHLY and CDR2 as FYNNEI. V was clipped by 1 base and J by 1 base, with 8 bases between them. CDR3 protein: CASSEGAGSGNTIYF. The CDR3 DNA reads as TGTGCCAGCAGTGAAGGTGCAGGTTCTGGAAACACCATATATTTT. The full variable domain, its missing parts supplied by reference TRBV2 and TRBJ1-3, is EPEVTQTPSHQVTQMGQEVILRCVPISNHLYFYWYRQILGQKVEFLVSFYNNEISEKSEIFDDQFSVERPDGSNFTLKIRSTKLEDSAMYFCASSEGAGSGNTIYFGEGSWLTVV.